This TCR beta chain appears in the sequencing data of a study of cytotoxic CD8 clonotypes in ibrutinib-treated CLL. Findings and limits, study-wide: Clonality rose at ibrutinib response, held steady in sustained remission, and fell toward baseline at progression.

As regards this clone: What it binds is unknown.

TCRdb keeps only in-frame clones here, not all; method: immunoSEQ multiplex PCR. The data contain 200,000 to 250,000 clones, roughly 74% of them singletons. The specimen comprised PBMCs, sampled after 24 months of ibrutinib treatment. The clonotype comes from a human donor with chronic lymphocytic leukemia.

CDR3: CASTDFGENTQYF. The DNA for the CDR3 is TGTGCCAGCACCGATTTCGGAGAAAATACGCAGTATTTT. This sequence joins TRBV2 and TRBJ2-3; no firm D call. Germline V lookup: CDR1 SNHLY, CDR2 FYNNEI. The CDR3 length is 13 residues. The germline V and J ends were trimmed by 7 bases and 7 bases, with 15 bases remaining between them. Full variable domain (rest looked up from reference TRBV2 and TRBJ2-3): EPEVTQTPSHQVTQMGQEVILRCVPISNHLYFYWYRQILGQKVEFLVSFYNNEISEKSEIFDDQFSVERPDGSNFTLKIRSTKLEDSAMYFCASTDFGENTQYFGPGTRLTVL.